This TCR beta chain was obtained from a study of response to subunit inactivated influenza vaccine. This CDR3 is 14 amino acids long. Trimming stripped 10 bases from V and 6 bases from J, with 20 bases between. Notes on the study in general: Only a handful of new T cells, the authors suggested, are recruited with each seasonal influenza vaccination.

This clonotype was seen a few times. Antigen specificity is unknown. Each CDR3 protein is one row after TCRdb ran MiXCR on the RT-PCR reads. This table holds under 950,000 distinct CDR3 sequences, 20% to 25% found once. Sequencing was performed on PBMCs from blood, taken more than 4 days after vaccination. The chain employs TRBV12-3 or TRBV12-4 and TRBJ2-3; tentative D call: TRBD1 (6 bases). This receptor was taken from a man aged 50-60 years who received an inactivated influenza vaccine. CDR3: CATGLGRGTDTQYF. The CDR3, as DNA: TGTGCCACCGGGTTGGGCAGGGGTACGGATACGCAGTATTTT.